This TCR beta chain was sequenced for a study of blood T cell repertoires in COVID-19. About the research overall: Both acute and convalescent COVID-19 samples were obtained from the United States, Italy and Spain. T cells, B-cell-depleted T cells, or PBMCs supplied cDNA or gDNA.

This CDR3 is 14 amino acids long. The germline V gene has CDR1 SGHRS and CDR2 YFSETQ. V lost 4 bases, J lost 2 bases, and 6 bases stayed unmatched. Original methodology: Estimation of nucleated cell counts relied on the amplification of reference gene primers. Sequencing was performed with immunoSEQ multiplex PCR; in TCRdb, only in-frame clones are kept and a portion is missing. V, J and clone size derive from that table, while D and trimming were established from the DNA sequence. The sample contains tens of thousands of clones, around 80% of which appear only once. The sequenced material came from peripheral blood. The chain recombines TRBV5-1 with TRBJ2-7, with 7 bases that match TRBD1. This clonotype originated in a man between 45 and 60 years old with acute or convalescent COVID-19. Written as DNA, the CDR3 is TGCGCCAGCAGCACCGGACAGGTACCCTACGAGCAGTACTTC. Translated: CASSTGQVPYEQYF.